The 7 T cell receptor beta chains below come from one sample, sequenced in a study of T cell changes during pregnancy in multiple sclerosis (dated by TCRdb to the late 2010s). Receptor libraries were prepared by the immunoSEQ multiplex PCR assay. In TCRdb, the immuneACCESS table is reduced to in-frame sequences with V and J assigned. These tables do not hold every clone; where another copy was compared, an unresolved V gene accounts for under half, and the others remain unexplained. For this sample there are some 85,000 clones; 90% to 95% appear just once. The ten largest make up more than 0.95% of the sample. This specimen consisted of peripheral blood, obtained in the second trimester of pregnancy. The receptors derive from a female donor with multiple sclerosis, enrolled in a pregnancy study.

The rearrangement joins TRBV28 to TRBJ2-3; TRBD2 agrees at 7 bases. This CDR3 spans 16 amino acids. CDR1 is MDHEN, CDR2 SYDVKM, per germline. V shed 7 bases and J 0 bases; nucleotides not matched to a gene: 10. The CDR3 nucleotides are TGTGCCAGCACCGCACTCGCGGGAGAGAGCACAGATACGCAGTATTTT. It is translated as CASTALAGESTDTQYF.

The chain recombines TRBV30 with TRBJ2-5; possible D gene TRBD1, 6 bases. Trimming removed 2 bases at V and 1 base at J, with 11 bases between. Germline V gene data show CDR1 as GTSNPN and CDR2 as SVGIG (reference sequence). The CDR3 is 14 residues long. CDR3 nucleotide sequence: TGTGCCTGGAGTATACAGGGCCTCCAAGAGACCCAGTACTTC. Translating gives CAWSIQGLQETQYF.

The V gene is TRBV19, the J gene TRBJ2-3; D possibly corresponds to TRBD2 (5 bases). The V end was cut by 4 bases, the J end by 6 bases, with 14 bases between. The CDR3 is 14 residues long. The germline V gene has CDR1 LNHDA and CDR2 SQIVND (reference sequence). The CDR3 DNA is TGTGCCAGTAGTAACGGGAATCGCAAGGATACGCAGTATTTT. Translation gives CASSNGNRKDTQYF.

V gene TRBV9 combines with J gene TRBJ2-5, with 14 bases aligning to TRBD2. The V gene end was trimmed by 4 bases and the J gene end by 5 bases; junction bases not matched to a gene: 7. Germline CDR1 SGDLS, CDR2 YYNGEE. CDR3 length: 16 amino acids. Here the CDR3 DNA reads TGTGCCAGCAGCTTCAGACTAGCGGGAGGGGCGGAGACCCAGTACTTC. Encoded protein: CASSFRLAGGAETQYF.

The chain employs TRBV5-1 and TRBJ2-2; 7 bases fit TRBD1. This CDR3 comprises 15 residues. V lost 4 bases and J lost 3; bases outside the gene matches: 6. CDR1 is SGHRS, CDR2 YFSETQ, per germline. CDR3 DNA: TGCGCCAGCAGCGTGGACAGGTTCCACACCGGGGAGCTGTTTTTT. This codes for CASSVDRFHTGELFF.

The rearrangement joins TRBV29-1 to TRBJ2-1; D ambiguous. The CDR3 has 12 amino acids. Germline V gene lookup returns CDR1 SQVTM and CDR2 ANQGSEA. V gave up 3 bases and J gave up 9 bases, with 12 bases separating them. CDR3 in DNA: TGCAGCGTTGACATTGCAGCGCTTGAGCAGTTCTTC. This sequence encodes CSVDIAALEQFF.

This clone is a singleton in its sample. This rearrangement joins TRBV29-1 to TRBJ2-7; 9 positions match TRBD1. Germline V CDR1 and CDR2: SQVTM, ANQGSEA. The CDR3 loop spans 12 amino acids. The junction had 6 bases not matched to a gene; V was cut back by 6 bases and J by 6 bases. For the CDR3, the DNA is TGCAGCGTATGGGACAGGGTGAGCGAGCAGTACTTC. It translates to CSVWDRVSEQYF.